Listed below are T cell receptor beta chains from one sample, sequenced in a study of T cell responses to AZD1222 COVID-19 vaccine. Some clones are missing from TCRdb's copy, which holds only in-frame ones; the method was immunoSEQ multiplex PCR. The sample has about 110,000 clones; over 75% are singletons. The sample was peripheral blood, taken on day 0 of MenACWY control vaccination. The source of these receptors is an adult in good health. CDR3s include the opening cysteine and the closing phenylalanine or tryptophan. The order of the fields is CDR3 DNA, CDR3 protein, V gene, J gene, clone size, D gene. D genes are given only for firm matches. Clone size is given for some rows only: seen once, a few or many times, or a class if the clone is expanded.

CDR3nt: TGTGCCAGCAGTTACGGGACAGGGGCTGGCTACACCTTC; CDR3aa: CASSYGTGAGYTF; v_gene: TRBV6-5; j_gene: TRBJ1-2; abundance: -; d_gene: TRBD1
CDR3nt: TGTGCCAGCAGTACAGGGACAGATACGCAGTATTTT; CDR3aa: CASSTGTDTQYF; v_gene: TRBV6-5; j_gene: TRBJ2-3; abundance: once; d_gene: -
CDR3nt: TGCAGCGTTGCCCACGGTACCACAGATACGCAGTATTTT; CDR3aa: CSVAHGTTDTQYF; v_gene: TRBV29-1; j_gene: TRBJ2-3; abundance: -; d_gene: -
CDR3nt: TGTGCCAGCAGCGTAAAGGGGGAGGGCTATGGCTACACCTTC; CDR3aa: CASSVKGEGYGYTF; v_gene: TRBV9; j_gene: TRBJ1-2; abundance: few; d_gene: -
CDR3nt: TGTGCCAGTAGCAACAGGGCCTACGAGCAGTACTTC; CDR3aa: CASSNRAYEQYF; v_gene: TRBV19; j_gene: TRBJ2-7; abundance: -; d_gene: -
CDR3nt: TGCGCCAGCAGCCGAGCCACGGGCGGAGAGCAGTACTTC; CDR3aa: CASSRATGGEQYF; v_gene: TRBV4-3; j_gene: TRBJ2-7; abundance: -; d_gene: -
CDR3nt: TGTGCCAGCAGCCCCAGGACCGCCACGGAGACCCAGTACTTC; CDR3aa: CASSPRTATETQYF; v_gene: TRBV7-8; j_gene: TRBJ2-5; abundance: -; d_gene: -
CDR3nt: TGTGCCAGCTCCCTCTATGGCCCAGGGGGCAATGAAAAACTGTTTTTT; CDR3aa: CASSLYGPGGNEKLFF; v_gene: TRBV18; j_gene: TRBJ1-4; abundance: -; d_gene: TRBD1
CDR3nt: TGTGCCAGCCGCATTGGGACAGGGTCTGGAAACACCATATATTTT; CDR3aa: CASRIGTGSGNTIYF; v_gene: TRBV2; j_gene: TRBJ1-3; abundance: -; d_gene: TRBD1
CDR3nt: TGTGCCAGCAGTTGGGACCGCGGGAACAATGAGCAGTTCTTC; CDR3aa: CASSWDRGNNEQFF; v_gene: TRBV6-5; j_gene: TRBJ2-1; abundance: -; d_gene: -
CDR3nt: TGTGCCAGCAGTTACGGGACAGGGGGCATTTTGGCCGAGCAGTACTTC; CDR3aa: CASSYGTGGILAEQYF; v_gene: TRBV28; j_gene: TRBJ2-7; abundance: once; d_gene: TRBD1
CDR3nt: TGTGCCAGCAGCCAAGGGCAGGGGGCTCCCACAGATACGCAGTATTTT; CDR3aa: CASSQGQGAPTDTQYF; v_gene: TRBV3-1/TRBV3-2; j_gene: TRBJ2-3; abundance: -; d_gene: TRBD1